What follows are 25 T cell receptor beta chains derived from one specimen sequenced in a study of T cell responses to AZD1222 COVID-19 vaccine. Generated by immunoSEQ multiplex PCR, the TCRdb table keeps only in-frame clones and is missing some. Among 150,000 to 200,000 clones, around 94% were seen once, and the ten largest hold 4% to 5.5%. The material was peripheral blood, obtained 28 days after the second AZD1222 dose. The receptor set was obtained from an adult who received the AZD1222 COVID-19 vaccine.

This chain links TRBV3-1 (or the pseudogene TRBV3-2) with TRBJ1-2, with unresolved D. Germline V lookup: CDR1 LGHDT, CDR2 YNNKEL (reference sequence). The ends were cut back, 1 base at V and 8 bases at J, with 17 bases in the middle. The CDR3 has 15 residues. The CDR3 reads CASSQVDRGIYGYTF. CDR3 DNA sequence: TGTGCCAGCAGCCAAGTCGACCGAGGTATATACGGCTACACCTTC.

The V and J genes are TRBV6-5 and TRBJ1-2, with 7 bases matching TRBD1. The CDR3 is made up of 14 amino acids. The trim removed 0 bases at V and 8 bases at J, leaving 6 bases unmatched. CDR1 is MNHEY, CDR2 SVGAGI, per germline. For the CDR3, the DNA is TGTGCCAGCAGTTACTCGAGACAGGGCATGGGCTACACCTTC. Protein product: CASSYSRQGMGYTF.

The J gene is TRBJ2-6, the V gene TRBV19; 7 nucleotides align to TRBD1. The CDR3 sequence is 16 residues long. CDR1 is LNHDA, CDR2 SQIVND, per germline (reference sequence). V lost 7 bases, J lost 0 bases, and 6 bases stayed unmatched. DNA of the CDR3: TGTGCCAGTAAGCCAGGGGGTTACTCTGGGGCCAACGTCCTGACTTTC. Translating gives CASKPGGYSGANVLTF.

This clone was seen only once. The chain carries TRBV2 and TRBJ2-7; 7 positions agree with TRBD1. J was trimmed by 1 base and V by 8 bases; bases with no gene match: 5. The germline V gene has CDR1 SNHLY and CDR2 FYNNEI. CDR3 length equals 13 residues. The CDR3 DNA sequence: TGTGCCAGCGGGACAGTTATTTCCTACGAGCAGTACTTC. Translating gives CASGTVISYEQYF.

This clone was seen once. This chain joins TRBV4-1 and TRBJ2-7, with TRBD2 identical over 11 bases. The germline V gene encodes CDR1 MGHRA and CDR2 YSYEKL. The junction had 5 bases not matched to a gene; V was cut back by 4 bases and J by 0 bases. The CDR3 runs to 16 residues. The CDR3 loop reads CASSLIAGGISYEQYF. DNA for the CDR3: TGCGCCAGCAGCCTAATAGCGGGAGGGATCTCCTACGAGCAGTACTTC.

The chain carries TRBV6-6 and TRBJ2-3; D possibly uses TRBD1 or TRBD2 (5 bases each). V dropped 8 bases and J dropped 0 bases, with 9 bases sitting between them. The CDR3 is 13 amino acids. Germline CDR1 reads MNHNY; CDR2 reads SVGAGI (reference sequence). The CDR3 DNA reads TGTGCCAGCGGTCGGGACAGCACAGATACGCAGTATTTT. It yields the protein CASGRDSTDTQYF.

This chain uses TRBV28 with TRBJ1-2, with 7 bases lining up with TRBD1. The ends lost 5 bases at V and 7 bases at J; junction bases unmatched: 13. The CDR3 runs to 15 residues. CDR1 is MDHEN, CDR2 SYDVKM, per germline. CDR3 in amino acids: CASSALPGPGGGYTF. CDR3 nucleotide sequence: TGTGCCAGCAGTGCCCTCCCGGGTCCAGGGGGTGGCTACACCTTC.

The rearrangement links TRBV5-6 to TRBJ1-1, with D possibly matching TRBD1 (5 bases). CDR3 size: 14 residues. The V gene's germline CDR1 is SGHDT and CDR2 YYEEEE. Trimming pared 3 bases from V and 10 bases from J, leaving 19 bases between. The CDR3 reads CASSSRVTIQGAFF. The CDR3 DNA reads as TGTGCCAGCAGCTCCAGGGTTACCATCCAGGGAGCTTTCTTT.

V and J are TRBV6-5 and TRBJ1-5; D gene unclear. V was pared by 7 bases and J by 11 bases, with 18 bases between. The CDR3 is 13 amino acids. CDR1 is MNHEY and CDR2 is SVGAGI in the germline V gene. The CDR3 region has the DNA TGTGCCAGCAAGGGCTTTTGGGGATCCGCCCAGCATTTT. Amino acids: CASKGFWGSAQHF.

This clone appeared a few times. J is TRBJ2-1 and V is TRBV2; D is unclear. The germline V gene encodes CDR1 SNHLY and CDR2 FYNNEI. The ends were cut back, 8 bases at V and 4 bases at J, with 15 bases in the middle. This CDR3 region has 14 residues. Here the CDR3 DNA reads TGTGCCAGCCAAGTTCCAAATCCGTACAATGAGCAGTTCTTC. Protein: CASQVPNPYNEQFF.

The chain has TRBV27 and TRBJ2-7; possibly TRBD2 for D (5 bases). Trimming pared 0 bases from V and 2 bases from J, leaving 8 bases between. The CDR3 sequence is 14 residues long. Looked up from germline, CDR1 is MNHEY and CDR2 is SMNVEV (reference sequence). CDR3 amino acids: CASSLSVGTYEQYF. The CDR3 DNA is TGTGCCAGCAGTTTATCGGTCGGGACCTACGAGCAGTACTTC.

The chain joins TRBV12-2 to TRBJ1-2. TRBV12-2 is a pseudogene segment. The CDR3 is 17 amino acids. The CDR3 sequence: CASRFCGALDTGYGYTF. The DNA for the CDR3 is TGTGCAAGTCGCTTCTGCGGGGCGCTCGATACCGGGTATGGCTACACCTTC.

The chain links TRBV19 to TRBJ1-2; 7 bases are shared with TRBD1. Germline trimming cut 7 bases from V and 8 bases from J; bases unmatched to any gene: 13. This CDR3 is 14 amino acids long. Germline V lookup: CDR1 LNHDA, CDR2 SQIVND (reference sequence). CDR3 nucleotides: TGTGCCAGTATTTCCTACACACGAGGGGGCGGCTACACCTTC. This encodes CASISYTRGGGYTF.

The sample holds a few counts of this clone. This rearrangement joins TRBV13 to TRBJ2-1, with TRBD2 matching 10 bases. The CDR3 length is 17 residues. The V gene's germline CDR1 is PRHDT and CDR2 FYEKMQ (reference sequence). V dropped 6 bases and J dropped 8; count of bases not matched to a gene: 16. CDR3 sequence (DNA): TGTGCCAGCAGGCATCCCCAAAAGCGGGAGGGTCTCGATGAGCAGTTCTTC. Amino acid sequence: CASRHPQKREGLDEQFF.

The chain joins TRBV30 to TRBJ1-2; D gene unclear. CDR1 GTSNPN and CDR2 SVGIG come from the germline V gene (reference sequence). CDR3 length equals 13 residues. Trimming removed 0 bases at V and 2 bases at J, with 7 bases between. CDR3 nucleotides: TGTGCCTGGAGTGTTGGAACAAACTATGGCTACACCTTC. Protein: CAWSVGTNYGYTF.

The genes are TRBV15 and TRBJ2-5, with 12 bases matching TRBD2. This CDR3 contains 15 residues. After removal of 5 bases from V and 5 bases from J, the junction contained 6 bases not matched to a gene. CDR1 is LNHNV, CDR2 YYDKDF, per germline (reference sequence). The CDR3 reads CATSYQGLAGETQYF. The CDR3 DNA sequence: TGTGCCACCAGCTACCAGGGACTAGCGGGCGAGACCCAGTACTTC. Filled out from reference TRBV15 and TRBJ2-5, the complete variable domain reads DAMVIQNPRYQVTQFGKPVTLSCSQTLNHNVMYWYQQKSSQAPKLLFHYYDKDFNNEADTPDNFQSRRPNTSFCFLDIRSPGLGDTAMYLCATSYQGLAGETQYFGPGTRLLVL.

J is TRBJ2-3 and V is TRBV11-2; weak D call: TRBD2 (6 bases). Germline assignment: CDR1 SGHAT and CDR2 FQNNGV. V lost 0 bases to trimming and J lost 0 bases, with 13 bases between them. The CDR3 has 17 residues. CDR3 amino acids: CASSLEERALSTDTQYF. CDR3 nucleotides: TGTGCCAGCAGCTTAGAGGAGCGGGCCCTAAGCACAGATACGCAGTATTTT.

The V gene is TRBV11-3, the J gene TRBJ2-1; the D call may be TRBD1 or TRBD2 (5 bases each). Germline lookup yields CDR1 SGHNT and CDR2 YENEEA. V was pared by 2 bases and J by 12 bases, with 14 bases between. The CDR3 covers 13 residues. CDR3 sequence (DNA): TGTGCCAGCAGCTTATCAGGGCCCGAGGGGCAGTTCTTC. Translation: CASSLSGPEGQFF.

CDR3 residues: CASSQVPRNTQYF. The CDR3 DNA follows: TGCGCCAGCAGCCAAGTCCCTAGGAATACGCAGTATTTT. The V call is TRBV4-1, the J call TRBJ2-3; D gene uncertain. This CDR3 has 13 amino acids. The germline V and J ends were trimmed by 1 base and 7 bases, with 9 bases remaining between them. CDR1 is MGHRA and CDR2 is YSYEKL in the germline V gene.

As regards this clone: Other DNA sequences of this sample code for an identical CDR3. The V call is TRBV7-2, the J call TRBJ1-2, with 9 nucleotides matching TRBD1. The J segment lost 4 bases and the V segment lost 6 bases, leaving 3 bases of the junction unmatched. The CDR3 spans 13 residues. Germline V gene lookup returns CDR1 SGHTA and CDR2 FQGNSA. CDR3 coding DNA: TGTGCCAGCAGTCCGGGACAGGGCTATGGCTACACCTTC. Residues: CASSPGQGYGYTF.

The genes are TRBV5-8 and TRBJ2-7, with D possibly being TRBD1 (5 bases). The germline V and J ends were trimmed by 4 bases and 5 bases, with 19 bases remaining between them. The CDR3 runs 15 residues. Per germline, CDR1 SGHTS and CDR2 YDEGEE. CDR3 sequence: CASSRGQVEGNEQYF. In DNA form, the CDR3 reads TGTGCCAGCAGCAGGGGCCAGGTGGAAGGGAACGAGCAGTACTTC.

This rearrangement joins TRBV9 to TRBJ2-1; 11 nucleotides align to TRBD2. The CDR3 extends over 17 amino acids. Germline V gives CDR1 SGDLS, CDR2 YYNGEE. V lost 0 bases and J lost 11; bases outside the gene matches: 13. CDR3 protein: CASSVGGLAATASKQFF. Written as DNA, the CDR3 is TGTGCCAGCAGCGTAGGGGGACTAGCGGCAACCGCTAGTAAGCAGTTCTTC.

The CDR3 region has the DNA TGTGCCAGCAGCTTAGGAGGCAACTATGGCTACACCTTC. It is translated as CASSLGGNYGYTF. The chain has TRBV7-8 and TRBJ1-2; D remains unclear. The CDR3 loop spans 13 amino acids. Trimming cost V 1 base and J 2 bases, with 5 bases left between them. Per germline, CDR1 SGHVS and CDR2 FQNEAQ.

The chain has TRBV5-1 and TRBJ2-7, with D possibly being TRBD2 (6 bases). Germline CDR1 is SGHRS and CDR2 is YFSETQ. The V end was cut by 0 bases, the J end by 6 bases, with 10 bases between. The CDR3 consists of 13 residues. CDR3 sequence: CASSLGLDSEQYF. CDR3 coding DNA: TGCGCCAGCAGCTTGGGACTAGATAGCGAGCAGTACTTC.

A note on this clone: A junction end diverges from the germline sequence, so it may reflect a read error. The V gene is TRBV18, the J gene TRBJ1-4; no clear D. Germline CDR1 reads KGHSH; CDR2 reads LQKENI. CDR3 length: 14 amino acids. Here the CDR3 DNA reads TGTGCCAGCTCACCTCGGAGAGCTAACGAAAAACTGTTTTTT. It yields the protein CASSPRRANEKLFF.